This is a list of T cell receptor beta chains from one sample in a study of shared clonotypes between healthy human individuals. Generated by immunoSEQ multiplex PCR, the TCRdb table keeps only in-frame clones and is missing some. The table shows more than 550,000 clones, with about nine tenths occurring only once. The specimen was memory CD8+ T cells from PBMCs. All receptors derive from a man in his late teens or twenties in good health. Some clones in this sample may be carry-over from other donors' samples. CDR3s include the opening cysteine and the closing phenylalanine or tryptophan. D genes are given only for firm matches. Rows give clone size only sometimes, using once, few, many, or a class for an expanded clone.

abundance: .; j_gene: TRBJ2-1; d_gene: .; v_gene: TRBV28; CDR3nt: TGTGCCAGCAGTCCCCCTAACTACAATGAGCAGTTCTTC; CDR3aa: CASSPPNYNEQFF
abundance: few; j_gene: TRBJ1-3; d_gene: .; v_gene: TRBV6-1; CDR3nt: TGTGCCAGCAGTGAACGGGGGTCTGGAAACACCATATATTTT; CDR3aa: CASSERGSGNTIYF
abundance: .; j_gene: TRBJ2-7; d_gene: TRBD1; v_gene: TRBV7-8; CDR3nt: TGTGCCAGCAGCCGAACGGGACAGGCCTACGAGCAGTACTTC; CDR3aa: CASSRTGQAYEQYF
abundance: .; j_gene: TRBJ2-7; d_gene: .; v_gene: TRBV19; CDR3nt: TGTGCCAGTAGTCATCACGGAGCTGGGGGGTCCTACGAGCAGTACTTC; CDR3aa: CASSHHGAGGSYEQYF
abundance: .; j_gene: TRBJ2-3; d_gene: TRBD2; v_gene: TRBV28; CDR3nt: TGTGCCAGCAGTTTATTCGGGGGGGAGGGCCCCTTCACAGATACGCAGTATTTT; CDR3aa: CASSLFGGEGPFTDTQYF
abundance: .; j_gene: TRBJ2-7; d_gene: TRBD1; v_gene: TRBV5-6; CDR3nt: TGTGCCAGCAGCCAGACAGGGTCCTACGAGCAGTACTTC; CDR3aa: CASSQTGSYEQYF
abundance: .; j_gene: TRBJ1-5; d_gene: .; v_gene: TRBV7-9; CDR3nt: TGTGCCAGCAGCTTCCGAGGGAGCAATCAGCCCCAGCATTTT; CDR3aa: CASSFRGSNQPQHF
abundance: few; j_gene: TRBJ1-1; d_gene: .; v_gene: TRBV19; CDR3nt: TGTGCCAGTACCACCCCGGGGATTTTTGGGTTAAGAAGCACTGAAGCTTTCTTT; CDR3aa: CASTTPGIFGLRSTEAFF
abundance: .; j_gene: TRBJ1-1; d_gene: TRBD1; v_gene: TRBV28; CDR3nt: TGTGCCAGCAGTTACACAGGGGGCCGGACTGAAGCTTTCTTT; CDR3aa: CASSYTGGRTEAFF
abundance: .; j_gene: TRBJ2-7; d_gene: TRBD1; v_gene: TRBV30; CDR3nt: TGTGCCTGGACCACGGACAGGGTGACCTACGAGCAGTACTTC; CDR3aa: CAWTTDRVTYEQYF
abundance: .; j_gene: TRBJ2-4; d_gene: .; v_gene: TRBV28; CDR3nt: TGTGCCAGCAGTCCCCATCGATCCGACATTCAGTACTTC; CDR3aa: CASSPHRSDIQYF
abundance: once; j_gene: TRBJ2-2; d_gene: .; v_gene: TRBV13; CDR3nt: TGTGCCAGCAGCTTCTCCTCCGGGGTGAACACCGGGGAGCTGTTTTTT; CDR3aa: CASSFSSGVNTGELFF
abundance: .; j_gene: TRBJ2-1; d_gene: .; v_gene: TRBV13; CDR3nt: TGTGCCAGCCAGGGGACCCCTAGGAATGAGCAGTTCTTC; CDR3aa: CASQGTPRNEQFF
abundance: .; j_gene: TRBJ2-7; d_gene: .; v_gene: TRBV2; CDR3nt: TGTGCCAGCAGTGGCTTGTCCCCCTACGAGCAGTACTTC; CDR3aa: CASSGLSPYEQYF
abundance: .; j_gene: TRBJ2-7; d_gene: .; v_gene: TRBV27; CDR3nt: TGTGCCAGCAGTTTACGCCAACCCTCCTACGAGCAGTACTTC; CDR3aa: CASSLRQPSYEQYF
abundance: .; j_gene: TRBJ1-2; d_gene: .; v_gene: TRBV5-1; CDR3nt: TGCGCCAGCAGGGAGGGGTACGGCTACACCTTC; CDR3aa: CASREGYGYTF
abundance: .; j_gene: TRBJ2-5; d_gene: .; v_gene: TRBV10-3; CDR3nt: TGTGCCATCAGTGAGTCGGGCAGGGCAGAGACCCAGTACTTC; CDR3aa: CAISESGRAETQYF
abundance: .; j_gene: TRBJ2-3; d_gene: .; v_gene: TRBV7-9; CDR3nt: TGTGCCAGCAGCTTAGCAGGACAGATCGAGGCAGATACGCAGTATTTT; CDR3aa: CASSLAGQIEADTQYF
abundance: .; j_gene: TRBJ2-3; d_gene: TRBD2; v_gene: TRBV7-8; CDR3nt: TGTGCCAGCAGCTCCTTAGCGGGAGCGGCTGCAGATACGCAGTATTTT; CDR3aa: CASSSLAGAAADTQYF
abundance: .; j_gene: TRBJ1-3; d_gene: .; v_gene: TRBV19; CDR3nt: TGTGCCAGTAGTATAGGCGCAGCTGGAAACACCATATATTTT; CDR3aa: CASSIGAAGNTIYF
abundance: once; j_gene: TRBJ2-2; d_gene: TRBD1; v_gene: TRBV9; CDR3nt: TGTGCCAGCAGCCCCCGGGACAGCGGCACCGGGGAGCTGTTTTTT; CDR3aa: CASSPRDSGTGELFF
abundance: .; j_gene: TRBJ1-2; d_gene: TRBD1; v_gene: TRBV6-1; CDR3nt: TGTGCCAGCAGGCCAACCGCGGGACAGGGTGATGGCTACACCTTC; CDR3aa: CASRPTAGQGDGYTF
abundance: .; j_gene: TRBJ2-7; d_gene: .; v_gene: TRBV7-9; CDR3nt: TGTGCCAGCAGCCGGACCTACGAGCAGTACTTC; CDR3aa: CASSRTYEQYF
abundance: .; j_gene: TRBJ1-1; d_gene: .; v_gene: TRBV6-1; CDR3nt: TGTGCCAGCAGTGAATCGGGGGGCCCGAACACTGAAGCTTTCTTT; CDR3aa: CASSESGGPNTEAFF
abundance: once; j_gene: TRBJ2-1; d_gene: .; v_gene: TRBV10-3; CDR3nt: TGTGCCATCTATAGGGACATTGACAATGAGCAGTTCTTC; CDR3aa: CAIYRDIDNEQFF
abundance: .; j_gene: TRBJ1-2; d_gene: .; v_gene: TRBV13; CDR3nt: TGTGCCAGCAGCTTAGGCCGGGGGGACTTTAACTATGGCTACACCTTC; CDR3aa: CASSLGRGDFNYGYTF
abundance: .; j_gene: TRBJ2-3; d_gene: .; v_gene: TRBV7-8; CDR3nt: TGTGCCAGCAGCTTTCGGGATAGCACAGATACGCAGTATTTT; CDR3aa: CASSFRDSTDTQYF
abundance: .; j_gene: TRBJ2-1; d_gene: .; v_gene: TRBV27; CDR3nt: TGTGCCAGCAGTTTTGTGGACCCCGGGGATGAGCAGTTCTTC; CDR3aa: CASSFVDPGDEQFF
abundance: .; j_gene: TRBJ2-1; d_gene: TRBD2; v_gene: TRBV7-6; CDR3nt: TGTGCCAGCAGCGCTTTACCGGGACTAGCGGGAGTTAATGAGCAGTTCTTC; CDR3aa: CASSALPGLAGVNEQFF
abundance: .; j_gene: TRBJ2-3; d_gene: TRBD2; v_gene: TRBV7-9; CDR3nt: TGTGCCAGCAGCTTAATGATAGCGGGAGGAGCAGATACGCAGTATTTT; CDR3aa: CASSLMIAGGADTQYF
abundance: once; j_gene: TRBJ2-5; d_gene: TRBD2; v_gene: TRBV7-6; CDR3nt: TGTGCCAGCAGCTCCGGATCGGGACTAGCGGGAGGGCAAGAGACCCAGTACTTC; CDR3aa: CASSSGSGLAGGQETQYF
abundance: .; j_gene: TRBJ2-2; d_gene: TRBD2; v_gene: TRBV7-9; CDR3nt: TGTGCCAGCAGCCGATGGACTAGCGGAGAGACCTGGGAGCTGTTTTTT; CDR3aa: CASSRWTSGETWELFF
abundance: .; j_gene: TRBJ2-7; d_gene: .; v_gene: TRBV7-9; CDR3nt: TGTGCCAGCAGCCCATGGGAGTCCTACGAGCAGTACTTC; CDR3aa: CASSPWESYEQYF
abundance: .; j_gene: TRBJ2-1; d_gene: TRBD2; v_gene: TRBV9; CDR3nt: TGTGCCAGCAGCGTAGGGGGCGGGACTAGCGTACTCAATGAGCAGTTCTTC; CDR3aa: CASSVGGGTSVLNEQFF
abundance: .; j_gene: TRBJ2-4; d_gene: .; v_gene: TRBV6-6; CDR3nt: TGTGCCAGCGGGTTAGCCAAAAACATTCAGTACTTC; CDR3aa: CASGLAKNIQYF
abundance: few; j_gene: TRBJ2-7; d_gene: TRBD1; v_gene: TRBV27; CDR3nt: TGTGCCAGCAGTGCCGGGACAGGGGTCAACGAGCAGTACTTC; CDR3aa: CASSAGTGVNEQYF
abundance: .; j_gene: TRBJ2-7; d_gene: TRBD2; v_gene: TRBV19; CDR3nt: TGTGCCAGTAGTATCCTAGCGGGAAAGGGTGAGCAGTACTTC; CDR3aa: CASSILAGKGEQYF